This TCR beta chain emerged from a study of human T cells and chemical hapten exposure. Turning to the study itself: Weekly administration of diphenylcyclopropenone to the scalp of patients continued throughout the approximately 23-week study. Patch testing was performed with 0.01% DPC on the upper back, with reading at 6 days.

The time point: pre-sensitization, week 0. Regarding treatment: therapeutic diphenylcyclopropenone sensitization with weekly scalp DPC. Germline values: CDR1 LNHDA, CDR2 SQIVND (reference sequence). V was trimmed by 4 bases and J by 0 bases, leaving 7 bases between them. The CDR3 contains 14 residues. The study, taken as a whole, reports: There was no change with DPC sensitization in TCRs above 1 in 1000 frequency.

Library preparation tagged each individual cDNA molecule with a unique molecular identifier. TCRdb redid the calling of the RACE reads with MiXCR, one entry per CDR3 protein. The sample lists 250,000 to 300,000 distinct CDR3 sequences, almost 8% occurring once. On this clonotype itself: What it binds is not known.

Sequencing used whole blood, obtained in connection with sensitization to the hapten diphenylcyclopropenone (DPC). The receptor's source is a man between 18 and 35 years old with alopecia areata. Some clones in this sample may be carry-over from other donors' samples. The V call is TRBV19, the J call TRBJ1-5; D gene ambiguous. CDR3 residues: CASSRRGSNQPQHF. The DNA for the CDR3 is TGTGCCAGTAGTAGGAGAGGTAGCAATCAGCCCCAGCATTTT.